These 17 T cell receptor beta chains share one sample of origin, sequenced in a study of blood T cell repertoires in COVID-19 (dated by TCRdb to the early 2020s). Libraries were built with the immunoSEQ multiplex PCR assay. TCRdb limited this immuneACCESS table to in-frame rearrangements with V and J called. A share of clones is missing; checked studies link under half to unresolved V genes, and the rest is unexplained. This sample is represented by 300,000 to 350,000 clones; 80% to 90% of them were singletons. The biggest ten clones account for 2.2% of the sample. Sample: PBMCs or T cells enriched from blood (not recorded which). The receptors were gathered from a man aged 25-45 years who had recovered from COVID-19.

This clone appeared a single time. The chain uses TRBV4-2 and TRBJ2-2; D gene ambiguous. The germline V gene encodes CDR1 LGHNA and CDR2 YNFKEQ. Trimming took 0 bases from V and 8 from J, leaving 16 bases between them. The CDR3 is 16 amino acids. The CDR3 is CASSQERGSSGGELFF. CDR3 in DNA: TGTGCCAGCAGCCAAGAGCGTGGGTCCTCAGGTGGGGAGCTGTTTTTT.

The chain uses TRBV27 and TRBJ1-6, with D possibly matching TRBD1 (6 bases). The V end was cut by 0 bases, the J end by 11 bases, with 14 bases between. Germline CDR1 is MNHEY and CDR2 is SMNVEV (reference sequence). The CDR3 runs to 15 residues. The CDR3 region is CASSLSKAGETPLHF. DNA for the CDR3: TGTGCCAGCAGTTTATCCAAGGCAGGGGAAACACCCCTCCACTTT.

The CDR3 sequence: CASYRGGRLETQYF. CDR3 bases: TGTGCCAGCTACAGGGGGGGCCGATTAGAGACCCAGTACTTC. The chain uses TRBV6-5 and TRBJ2-5; TRBD1 is a possible D gene (8 bases). This CDR3 comprises 14 residues. The germline gives CDR1 MNHEY, CDR2 SVGAGI. V dropped 8 bases and J dropped 4 bases, with 17 bases sitting between them.

This clone has a handful of counts. The CDR3 DNA reads as TGTGCCAGCAAAGACAGGTTTACTGAAGCTTTCTTT. Amino acids: CASKDRFTEAFF. This sequence joins TRBV2 and TRBJ1-1; a possible D gene is TRBD1 (6 bases). This CDR3 contains 12 residues. Germline loops: CDR1 SNHLY, CDR2 FYNNEI. V lost 7 bases to trimming and J lost 5 bases, with 11 bases between them.

DNA of the CDR3: TGTGCCAGCAGCCAAGGGGTAGCGGTCAGTGTGGAGCAGTTCTTC. Translation: CASSQGVAVSVEQFF. This chain uses TRBV3-1 (or the pseudogene TRBV3-2) with TRBJ2-1; TRBD2 might be the D (6 bases). The CDR3 runs 15 residues. The germline V gene has CDR1 LGHDT and CDR2 YNNKEL (reference sequence). Trimming removed 1 base at V and 10 bases at J, with 17 bases between.

The chain links TRBV5-6 to TRBJ1-1; maybe TRBD1 (5 bases). Germline CDR1 and CDR2: SGHDT and YYEEEE. The CDR3 has 17 amino acids. V gave up 0 bases and J gave up 4 bases, with 19 bases separating them. CDR3 residues: CASSLVPWRGRTTEAFF. CDR3 in DNA: TGTGCCAGCAGCTTGGTTCCTTGGCGGGGGAGGACCACTGAAGCTTTCTTT.

The V call is TRBV6-2 or TRBV6-3, the J call TRBJ1-2; the match to TRBD1 covers 7 bases. The CDR3 spans 14 residues. Unmatched junction bases numbered 5, after V lost 4 bases and J lost 3 bases. CDR1 is MNHEY, CDR2 SVGEGT, per germline. This chain's CDR3 is CASSSSGGYYGYTF. The CDR3 bases are TGTGCCAGCAGTTCTTCAGGGGGGTACTATGGCTACACCTTC.

The rearrangement joins TRBV15 to TRBJ1-2; unclear D gene. V lost 1 base and J 0 bases, leaving 6 bases between the germline ends. This CDR3 is 14 amino acids long. Germline lookup yields CDR1 LNHNV and CDR2 YYDKDF (reference sequence). The CDR3 DNA sequence: TGTGCCACCAGCAGAGCCACACCTAACTATGGCTACACCTTC. Its translation is CATSRATPNYGYTF.

This clone was counted a few times. The V call is TRBV4-2, the J call TRBJ2-7, with unresolved D. V was cut by 0 bases and J by 3 bases, with 15 bases left in between. Germline V lookup: CDR1 LGHNA, CDR2 YNFKEQ. This CDR3 comprises 16 residues. This CDR3 is CASSQDSGQVSYEQYF. The CDR3 nucleotides read TGTGCCAGCAGCCAAGATAGTGGGCAGGTCAGCTACGAGCAGTACTTC.

This chain joins TRBV6-5 and TRBJ1-5, with D uncertain. The germline V and J ends were trimmed by 8 bases and 1 base, with 12 bases remaining between them. Per the germline V gene, CDR1 is MNHEY and CDR2 is SVGAGI. The CDR3 has 14 amino acids. CDR3 loop: CASRGEISNQPQHF. In nucleotides, the CDR3 is TGTGCCAGCCGCGGGGAGATAAGCAATCAGCCCCAGCATTTT.

The V gene is TRBV9, the J gene TRBJ2-3; D not resolved. The CDR3 extends over 14 amino acids. V was trimmed by 0 bases and J by 0 bases, leaving 5 bases between them. Germline CDR1 is SGDLS and CDR2 is YYNGEE. CDR3 in DNA: TGTGCCAGCAGCGTAGCCCAAAGCACAGATACGCAGTATTTT. Its translation is CASSVAQSTDTQYF.

The CDR3: CASSGTSGGANEQFF. The CDR3 coding sequence is TGTGCCAGCAGTGGGACTAGCGGGGGGGCAAATGAGCAGTTCTTC. The rearrangement joins TRBV2 to TRBJ2-1, with TRBD2 identical over 15 bases. Germline V gene sequence: CDR1 SNHLY, CDR2 FYNNEI. The CDR3 spans 15 residues. Trimming removed 4 bases from V and 7 bases from J; junction bases left unmatched: 2.

The rearrangement uses TRBV24-1 and TRBJ2-3; D is possibly TRBD1 (7 bases). Trimming removed 4 bases from V and 4 bases from J, with 20 bases in between. Per the germline V gene, CDR1 is KGHDR and CDR2 is SFDVKD. CDR3 length: 17 amino acids. CDR3 sequence: CATSDPLQGSGADTQYF. The CDR3 coding sequence is TGTGCCACCAGTGACCCACTACAGGGGTCGGGGGCAGATACGCAGTATTTT.

The chain couples TRBV19 to TRBJ1-4; 7 positions agree with TRBD1. CDR1 is LNHDA and CDR2 is SQIVND in the germline V gene (reference sequence). V shed 5 bases, J shed 8 bases, and the junction held 5 bases outside the gene matches. There are 13 residues in the CDR3. The CDR3 nucleotides are TGTGCCAGTAGTTCCTCGGACAGGGAAAAACTGTTTTTT. It translates to CASSSSDREKLFF.

The J gene is TRBJ1-2, the V gene TRBV4-3, with a possible D match to TRBD1 (6 bases). Trimming pared 0 bases from V and 7 bases from J, leaving 12 bases between. Germline values: CDR1 LGHNA, CDR2 YSLEER. This CDR3 has 14 residues. The CDR3 coding sequence is TGCGCCAGCAGCCAAGAACAGGGTCCCTTTGGCTACACCTTC. It codes for CASSQEQGPFGYTF.

CDR3 in amino acids: CASSPRTATYEQYF. CDR3 sequence (DNA): TGTGCCAGCAGCCCCCGGACAGCCACGTACGAGCAGTACTTC. The chain has TRBV14 and TRBJ2-7, with D tentatively TRBD1 (6 bases). This CDR3 has 14 amino acids. Germline V gene sequence: CDR1 SGHDN, CDR2 FVKESK. V gave up 4 bases and J gave up 4 bases, with 14 bases separating them.

This rearrangement joins TRBV19 to TRBJ2-2; perhaps TRBD1 as D (5 bases). Germline values: CDR1 LNHDA, CDR2 SQIVND (reference sequence). The V end was cut by 3 bases, the J end by 6 bases, with 8 bases between. The CDR3 is 13 amino acids. CDR3 sequence: CASSMVGAGELFF. CDR3 nucleotide sequence: TGTGCCAGTAGTATGGTAGGGGCCGGGGAGCTGTTTTTT.